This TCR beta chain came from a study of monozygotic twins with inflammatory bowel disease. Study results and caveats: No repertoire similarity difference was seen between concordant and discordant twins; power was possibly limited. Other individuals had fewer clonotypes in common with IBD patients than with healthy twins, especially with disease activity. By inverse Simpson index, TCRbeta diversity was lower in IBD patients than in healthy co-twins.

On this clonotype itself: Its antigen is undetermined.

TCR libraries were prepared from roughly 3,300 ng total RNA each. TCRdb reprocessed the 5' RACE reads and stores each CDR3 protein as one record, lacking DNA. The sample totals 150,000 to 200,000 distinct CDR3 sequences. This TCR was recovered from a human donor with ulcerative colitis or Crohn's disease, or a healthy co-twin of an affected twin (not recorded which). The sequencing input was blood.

CDR3 sequence reads: CASILQGKGTEAFF. The rearrangement joins TRBV19 to TRBJ1-1; no DNA is available, so the TRBD1 call from TCRdb remains unchecked. The CDR3 covers 14 residues. Germline lookup yields CDR1 LNHDA and CDR2 SQIVND (reference sequence).